This TCR beta chain was identified in a study of cytomegalovirus exposure and HLA in healthy donors. The PCR had 60 Vbeta and 13 Jbeta primers. This table comes from immunoSEQ multiplex PCR, and its TCRdb copy is limited to in-frame clones, with some not included. The table lists some 190,000 clones, roughly 84% of them singletons. General study points: In a later analysis, TCR association rates varied by HLA locus: DRB1 most, HLA-C fewest. Later analysis reportedly placed an Asian-associated ancestry cluster below the roughly 700-donor mean in N-insertions. Previous analysis showed most TCR beta V segments were productive about 90% or about 30% of the time.

Germline CDR1 and CDR2: LGHNA and YSLEER. The CDR3 extends over 13 amino acids. The V gene lost 0 bases and the J gene lost 13 bases, with 15 bases spanning the gap. On this clone: The antigen remains undetermined.

The sequence was collected from a boy between 2 and 10 years old in good health and CMV-seronegative. Sequencing was carried out using PBMCs. The chain uses TRBV4-3 and TRBJ1-2, with a possible D match to TRBD1 (6 bases). Written as DNA, the CDR3 is TGCGCCAGCAGCCAAGATGGGTGGGGGGGCATCACCTTC. Its protein product is CASSQDGWGGITF.